What follows describes a single TCR beta chain. Its antigen is as yet unknown. PCR involved 60 Vbeta and 13 Jbeta primers. Sequenced by immunoSEQ multiplex PCR; TCRdb stores in-frame clones only, minus some. The table includes around 100,000 clones, roughly 77% detected once. This record comes from a study of cytomegalovirus exposure and HLA in healthy donors. Study-wide results and caveats: Cytomegalovirus association was assigned to about 150 TCR beta chains.

CDR3 length equals 15 residues. Deletions cut 3 bases from V and 14 bases from J, with 20 bases between. The chain recombines TRBV23-1 with TRBJ1-6; D may be TRBD1 (6 bases). TRBV23-1 is noted as an ORF with a role that remains uncertain. This receptor was identified in a man younger than 45 in good health and CMV-seronegative. The specimen was PBMCs. CDR3 nucleotide sequence: TGCGCCAGCAGTCACAAGACAGGCGGCAGCTGGGCCCTCCACTTT. Amino acids: CASSHKTGGSWALHF.